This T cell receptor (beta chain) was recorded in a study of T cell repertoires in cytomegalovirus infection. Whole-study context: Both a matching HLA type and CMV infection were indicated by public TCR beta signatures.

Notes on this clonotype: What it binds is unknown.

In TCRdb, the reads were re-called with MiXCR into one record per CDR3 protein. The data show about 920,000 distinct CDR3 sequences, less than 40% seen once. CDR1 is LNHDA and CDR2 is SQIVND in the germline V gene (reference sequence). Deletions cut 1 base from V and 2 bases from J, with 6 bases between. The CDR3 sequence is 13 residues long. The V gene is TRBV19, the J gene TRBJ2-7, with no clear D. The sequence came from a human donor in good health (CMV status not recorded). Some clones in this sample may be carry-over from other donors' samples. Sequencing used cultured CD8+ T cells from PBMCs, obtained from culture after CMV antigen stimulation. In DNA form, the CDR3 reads TGTGCCAGTAGTATAGGGGTTACCTACGAGCAGTACTTC. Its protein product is CASSIGVTYEQYF.